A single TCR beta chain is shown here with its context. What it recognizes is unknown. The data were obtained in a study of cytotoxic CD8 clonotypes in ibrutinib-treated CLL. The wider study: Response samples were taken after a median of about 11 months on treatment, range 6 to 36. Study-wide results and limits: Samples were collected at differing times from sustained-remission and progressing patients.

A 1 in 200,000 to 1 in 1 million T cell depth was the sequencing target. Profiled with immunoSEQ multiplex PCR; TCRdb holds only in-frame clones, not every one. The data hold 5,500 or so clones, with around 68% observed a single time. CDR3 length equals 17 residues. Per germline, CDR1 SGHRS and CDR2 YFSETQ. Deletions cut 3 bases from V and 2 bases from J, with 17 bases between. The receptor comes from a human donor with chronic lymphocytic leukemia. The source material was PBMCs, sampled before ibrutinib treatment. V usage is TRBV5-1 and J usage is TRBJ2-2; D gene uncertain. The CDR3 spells CASSSPAEVGNTGELFF. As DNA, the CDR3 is TGCGCCAGCAGCTCCCCAGCTGAGGTGGGAAACACCGGGGAGCTGTTTTTT.